The T cell receptor beta chain under discussion was sequenced for a study of shared clonotypes between healthy human individuals. TCRdb's copy holds only in-frame clones and misses some; the assay was immunoSEQ multiplex PCR. The sample contains 500,000 to 700,000 clones, approximately 95% of which appear only once. Naivety among CD8 cells was defined by CD45RO negativity and positive CCR7 selection, thereby excluding terminally differentiated effector memory CD45RA+ cells. Per the germline V gene, CDR1 is SGHVS and CDR2 is FQNEAQ. The CDR3 spans 19 residues. Losses at the gene ends were 5 bases for V and 1 base for J; bases not matched to a gene: 12.

This chain connects TRBV7-8 to TRBJ2-4; 12 bases map to TRBD1. The sequencing input was naive CD8+ T cells sorted from blood. The receptor was isolated from a woman in her twenties or thirties in good health. CDR3 sequence reads: CASSLWDRGREAAKNIQYF. The CDR3 bases are TGTGCCAGCAGCCTGTGGGACAGGGGGCGCGAAGCCGCCAAAAACATTCAGTACTTC.